The 3 T cell receptor beta chains below all came from one sample that was sequenced in a study of shared clonotypes between healthy human individuals. Here immunoSEQ multiplex PCR was the method, and the copy in TCRdb shows in-frame clones only, minus some. The data contain roughly 2,500,000 clones, roughly 93% of them singletons. The sequenced material came from naive CD4+ T cells from PBMCs. Noted subset: CD45RA+ positively selected. All receptors derive from a man aged 18 to 29 in good health. Some clones in this sample may be carry-over from other donors' samples.

The rearrangement uses TRBV18 and TRBJ1-1; TRBD1 aligns across 8 bases. V was clipped by 5 bases and J by 3 bases; unmatched bases: 5. From germline, CDR1 is KGHSH and CDR2 LQKENI. The length of the CDR3 is 14 residues. In nucleotides, the CDR3 is TGTGCCAGCTCAAGTACAGGGGGGGACACTGAAGCTTTCTTT. Translating gives CASSSTGGDTEAFF.

The chain is built from TRBV6-5 and TRBJ2-6, with D possibly TRBD2 on 6 matching bases. Germline V gives CDR1 MNHEY, CDR2 SVGAGI. The germline V and J ends were trimmed by 6 bases and 0 bases, with 9 bases remaining between them. The CDR3 sequence is 15 residues long. CDR3 bases: TGTGCCAGCAGGGAGGAGGGCTCTGGGGCCAACGTCCTGACTTTC. Amino acids: CASREEGSGANVLTF.

This clone came up a few times. The V call is TRBV30, the J call TRBJ1-1; TRBD1 aligns across 7 bases. The germline gives CDR1 GTSNPN, CDR2 SVGIG (reference sequence). The CDR3 sequence is 17 residues long. Trimming at V came to 0 bases and at J to 0 bases, leaving 10 bases not matched to a gene. CDR3 region: CAWSVPIWGQLNTEAFF. In nucleotides, the CDR3 is TGTGCCTGGAGTGTACCTATCTGGGGACAGTTGAACACTGAAGCTTTCTTT.